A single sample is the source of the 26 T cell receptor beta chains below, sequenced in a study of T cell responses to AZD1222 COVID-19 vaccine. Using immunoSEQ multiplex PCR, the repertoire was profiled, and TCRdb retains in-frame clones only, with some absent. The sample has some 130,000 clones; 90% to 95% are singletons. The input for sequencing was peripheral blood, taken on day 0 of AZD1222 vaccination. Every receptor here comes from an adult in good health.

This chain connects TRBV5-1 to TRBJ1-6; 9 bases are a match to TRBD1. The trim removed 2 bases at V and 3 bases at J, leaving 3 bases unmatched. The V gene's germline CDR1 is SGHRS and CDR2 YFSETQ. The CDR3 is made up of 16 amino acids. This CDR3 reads CASSFRDRVYNSPLHF. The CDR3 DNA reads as TGCGCCAGCAGCTTCCGGGACAGGGTCTATAATTCACCCCTCCACTTT.

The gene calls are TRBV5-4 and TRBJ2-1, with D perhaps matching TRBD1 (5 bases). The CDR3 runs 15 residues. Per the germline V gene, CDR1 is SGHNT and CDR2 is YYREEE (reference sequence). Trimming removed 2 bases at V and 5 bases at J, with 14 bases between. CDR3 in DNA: TGTGCCAGCAGCTTAAGTTCAGGGCTAGACAATGAGCAGTTCTTC. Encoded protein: CASSLSSGLDNEQFF. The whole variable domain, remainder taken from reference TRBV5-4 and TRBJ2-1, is ETGVTQSPTHLIKTRGQQVTLRCSSQSGHNTVSWYQQALGQGPQFIFQYYREEENGRGNFPPRFSGLQFPNYSSELNVNALELDDSALYLCASSLSSGLDNEQFFGPGTRLTVL.

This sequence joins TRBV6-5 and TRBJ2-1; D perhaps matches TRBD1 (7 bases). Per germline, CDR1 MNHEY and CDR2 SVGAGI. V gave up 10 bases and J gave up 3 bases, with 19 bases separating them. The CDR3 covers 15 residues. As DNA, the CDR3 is TGTGCCACCTACGGAGGGACAGCGTACTACAATGAGCAGTTCTTC. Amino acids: CATYGGTAYYNEQFF.

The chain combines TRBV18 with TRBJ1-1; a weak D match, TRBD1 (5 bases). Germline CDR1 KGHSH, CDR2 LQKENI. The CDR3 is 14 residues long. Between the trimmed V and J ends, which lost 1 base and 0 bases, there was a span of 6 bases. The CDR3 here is CASSPQGLNTEAFF. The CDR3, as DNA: TGTGCCAGCTCACCACAGGGACTGAACACTGAAGCTTTCTTT.

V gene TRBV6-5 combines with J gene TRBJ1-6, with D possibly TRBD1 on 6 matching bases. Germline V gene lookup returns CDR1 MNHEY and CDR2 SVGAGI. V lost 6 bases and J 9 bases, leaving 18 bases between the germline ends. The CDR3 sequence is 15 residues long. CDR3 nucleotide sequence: TGTGCCAGCAGCCCGGAGGGGGGCGTAAGTTCACCCCTCCACTTT. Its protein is CASSPEGGVSSPLHF.

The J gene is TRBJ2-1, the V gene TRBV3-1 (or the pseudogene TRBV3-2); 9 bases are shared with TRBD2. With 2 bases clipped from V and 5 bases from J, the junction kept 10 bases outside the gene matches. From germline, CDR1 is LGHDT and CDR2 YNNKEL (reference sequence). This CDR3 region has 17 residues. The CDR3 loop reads CASSQLWPSGTDNEQFF. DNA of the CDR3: TGTGCCAGCAGCCAACTATGGCCTAGCGGGACGGACAATGAGCAGTTCTTC.

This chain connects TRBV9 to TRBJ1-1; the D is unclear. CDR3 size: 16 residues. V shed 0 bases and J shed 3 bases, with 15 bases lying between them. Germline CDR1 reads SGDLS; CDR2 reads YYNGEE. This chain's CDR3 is CASSVAVQVGDTEAFF. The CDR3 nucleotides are TGTGCCAGCAGCGTAGCGGTCCAGGTTGGGGACACTGAAGCTTTCTTT. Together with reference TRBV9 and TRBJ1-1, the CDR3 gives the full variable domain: DSGVTQTPKHLITATGQRVTLRCSPRSGDLSVYWYQQSLDQGLQFLIQYYNGEERAKGNILERFSAQQFPDLHSELNLSSLELGDSALYFCASSVAVQVGDTEAFFGQGTRLTVV.

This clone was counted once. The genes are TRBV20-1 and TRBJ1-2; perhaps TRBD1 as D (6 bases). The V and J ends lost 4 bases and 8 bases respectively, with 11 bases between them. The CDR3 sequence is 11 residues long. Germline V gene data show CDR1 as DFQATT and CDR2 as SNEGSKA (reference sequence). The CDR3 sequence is CSATGQSGYTF. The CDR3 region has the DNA TGCAGTGCTACCGGACAGTCCGGCTACACCTTC.

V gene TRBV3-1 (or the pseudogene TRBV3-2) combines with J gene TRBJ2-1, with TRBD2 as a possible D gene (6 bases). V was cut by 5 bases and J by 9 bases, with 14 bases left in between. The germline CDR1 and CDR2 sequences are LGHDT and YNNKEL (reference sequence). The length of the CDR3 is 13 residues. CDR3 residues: CASSTETRVEQFF. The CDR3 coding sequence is TGTGCCAGCAGCACCGAGACTAGGGTTGAGCAGTTCTTC.

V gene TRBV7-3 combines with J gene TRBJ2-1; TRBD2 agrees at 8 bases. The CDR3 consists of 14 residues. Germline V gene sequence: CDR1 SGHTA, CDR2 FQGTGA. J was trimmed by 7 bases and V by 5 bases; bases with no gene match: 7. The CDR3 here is CASSHSGITNEQFF. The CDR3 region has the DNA TGTGCCAGCAGCCATAGCGGGATAACGAATGAGCAGTTCTTC.

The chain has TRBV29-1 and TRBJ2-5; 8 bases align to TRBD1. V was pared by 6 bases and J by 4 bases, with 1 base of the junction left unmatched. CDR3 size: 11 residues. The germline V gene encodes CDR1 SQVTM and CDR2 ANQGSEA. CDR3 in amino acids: CSVTGVETQYF. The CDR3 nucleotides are TGCAGCGTGACAGGGGTAGAGACCCAGTACTTC.

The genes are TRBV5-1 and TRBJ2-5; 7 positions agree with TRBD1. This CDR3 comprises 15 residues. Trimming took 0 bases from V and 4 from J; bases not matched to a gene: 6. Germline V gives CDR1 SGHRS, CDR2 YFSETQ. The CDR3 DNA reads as TGCGCCAGCAGCTTGGCCCTAGGGGGCGGAGAGACCCAGTACTTC. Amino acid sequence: CASSLALGGGETQYF.

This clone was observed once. CDR3 coding DNA: TGTGCCAGCAGCACCTTCAATGAGCAGTTCTTC. Encoded protein: CASSTFNEQFF. V gene TRBV5-8 combines with J gene TRBJ2-1; no reliable D call. V lost 4 bases to trimming and J lost 6 bases, with 5 bases between them. From germline, CDR1 is SGHTS and CDR2 YDEGEE. The CDR3 is 11 residues long.

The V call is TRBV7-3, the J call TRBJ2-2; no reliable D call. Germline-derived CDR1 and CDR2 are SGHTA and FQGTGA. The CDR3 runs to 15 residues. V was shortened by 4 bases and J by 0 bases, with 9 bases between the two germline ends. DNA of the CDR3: TGTGCCAGCAGCTCAACGGGTGCGAACACCGGGGAGCTGTTTTTT. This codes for CASSSTGANTGELFF.

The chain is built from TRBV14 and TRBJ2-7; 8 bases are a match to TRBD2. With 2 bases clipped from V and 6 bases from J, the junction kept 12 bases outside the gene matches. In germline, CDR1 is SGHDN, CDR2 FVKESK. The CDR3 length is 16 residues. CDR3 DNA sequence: TGTGCCAGCAGCCAACCAACAGCGGGAGTCAGGGGCGAGCAGTACTTC. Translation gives CASSQPTAGVRGEQYF.

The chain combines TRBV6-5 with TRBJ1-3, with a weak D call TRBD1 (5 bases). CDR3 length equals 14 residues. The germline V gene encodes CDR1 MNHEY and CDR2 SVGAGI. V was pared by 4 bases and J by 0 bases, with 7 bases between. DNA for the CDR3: TGTGCCAGCAGTTCGGGGGGCTCTGGAAACACCATATATTTT. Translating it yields CASSSGGSGNTIYF.

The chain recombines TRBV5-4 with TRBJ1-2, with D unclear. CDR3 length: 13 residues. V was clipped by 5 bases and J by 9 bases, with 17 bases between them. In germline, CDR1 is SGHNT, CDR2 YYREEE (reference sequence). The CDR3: CASSSREGGSYTF. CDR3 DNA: TGTGCCAGCAGTTCGAGGGAGGGCGGCAGCTACACCTTC.

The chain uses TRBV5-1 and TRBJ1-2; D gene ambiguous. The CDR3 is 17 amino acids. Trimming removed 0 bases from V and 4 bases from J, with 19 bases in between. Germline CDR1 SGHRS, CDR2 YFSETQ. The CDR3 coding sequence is TGCGCCAGCAGCTTGGGTGGGAGCCCCCCCGCCGGCTATGGCTACACCTTC. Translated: CASSLGGSPPAGYGYTF.

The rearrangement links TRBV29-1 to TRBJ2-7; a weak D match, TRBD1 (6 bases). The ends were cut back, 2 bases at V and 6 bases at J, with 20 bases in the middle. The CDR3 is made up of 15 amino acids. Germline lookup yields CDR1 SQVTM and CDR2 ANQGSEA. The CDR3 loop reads CSVEYGTPRKLEQYF. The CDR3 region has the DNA TGCAGCGTTGAATACGGGACACCGAGAAAGCTCGAGCAGTACTTC.

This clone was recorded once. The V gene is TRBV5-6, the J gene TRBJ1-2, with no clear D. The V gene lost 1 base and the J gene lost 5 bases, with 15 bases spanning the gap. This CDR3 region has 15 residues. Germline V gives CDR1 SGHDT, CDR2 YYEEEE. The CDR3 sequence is CASSLRRSSDYGYTF. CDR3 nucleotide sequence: TGTGCCAGCAGCTTGAGGCGGAGTTCTGATTATGGCTACACCTTC.

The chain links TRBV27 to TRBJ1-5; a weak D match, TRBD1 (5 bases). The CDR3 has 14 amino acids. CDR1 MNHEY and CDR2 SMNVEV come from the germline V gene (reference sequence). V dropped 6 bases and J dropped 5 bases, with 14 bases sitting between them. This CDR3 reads CASSVAGTHQPQHF. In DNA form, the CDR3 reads TGTGCCAGCAGCGTGGCCGGGACCCATCAGCCCCAGCATTTT.

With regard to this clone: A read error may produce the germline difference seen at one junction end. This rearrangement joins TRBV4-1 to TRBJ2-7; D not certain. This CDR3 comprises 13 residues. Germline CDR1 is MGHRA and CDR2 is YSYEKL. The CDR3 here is CASSQETPGRLRF. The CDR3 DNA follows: TGCGCCAGCAGCCAAGAAACCCCCGGCCGCTTGCGTTTC.

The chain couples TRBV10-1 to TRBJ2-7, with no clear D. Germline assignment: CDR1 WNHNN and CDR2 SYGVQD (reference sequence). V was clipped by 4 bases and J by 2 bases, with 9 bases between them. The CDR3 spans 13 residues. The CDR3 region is CASSGVIPYEQYF. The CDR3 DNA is TGCGCCAGCAGTGGGGTCATTCCCTACGAGCAGTACTTC.

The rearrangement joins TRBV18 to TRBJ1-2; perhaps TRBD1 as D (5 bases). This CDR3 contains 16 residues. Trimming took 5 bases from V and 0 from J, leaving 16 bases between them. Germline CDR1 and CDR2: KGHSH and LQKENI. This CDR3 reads CASSRDFRGSNYGYTF. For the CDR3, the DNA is TGTGCCAGCTCAAGGGACTTTCGGGGGTCTAACTATGGCTACACCTTC.

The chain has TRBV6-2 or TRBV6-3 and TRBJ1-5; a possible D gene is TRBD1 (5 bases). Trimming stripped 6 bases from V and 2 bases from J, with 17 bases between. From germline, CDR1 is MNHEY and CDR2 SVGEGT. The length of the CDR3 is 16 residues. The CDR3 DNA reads TGTGCCAGCAGCCCCCCCTCTGGGGGGGGCAATCAGCCCCAGCATTTT. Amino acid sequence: CASSPPSGGGNQPQHF.

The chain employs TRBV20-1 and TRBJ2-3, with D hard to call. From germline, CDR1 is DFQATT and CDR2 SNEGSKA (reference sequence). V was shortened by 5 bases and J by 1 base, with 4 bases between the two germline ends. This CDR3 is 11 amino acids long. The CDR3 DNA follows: TGCAGTGCTCGCCGCACAGATACGCAGTATTTT. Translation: CSARRTDTQYF.